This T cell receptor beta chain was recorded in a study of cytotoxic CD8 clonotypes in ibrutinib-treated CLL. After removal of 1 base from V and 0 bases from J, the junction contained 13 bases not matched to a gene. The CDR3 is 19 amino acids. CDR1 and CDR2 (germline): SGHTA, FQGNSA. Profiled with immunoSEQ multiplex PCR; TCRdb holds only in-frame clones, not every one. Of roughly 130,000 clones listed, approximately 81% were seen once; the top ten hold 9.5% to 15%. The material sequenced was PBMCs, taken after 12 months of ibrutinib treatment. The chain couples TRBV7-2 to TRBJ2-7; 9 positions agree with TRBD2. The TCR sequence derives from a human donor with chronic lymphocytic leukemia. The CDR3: CASSLVFGSSGKLSYEQYF. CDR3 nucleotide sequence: TGTGCCAGCAGCTTAGTTTTTGGGTCTAGCGGGAAACTCTCCTACGAGCAGTACTTC.